A selection of T cell receptor beta chains follows, all from one sample in a study of blood T cells in healthy people across ages. TCRdb reprocessed the 5' RACE reads with MiXCR, giving one entry per CDR3 protein. The sample has 380,000 or so distinct CDR3 sequences, 50% to 60% seen once. The sequencing sample was made of blood. The receptors were sampled from a man between 60 and 75 years old in good health. Both conserved end residues are part of each CDR3. Clone size is not always given. Where it is, it says once, few, many or a class for expanded clones.

V	length	size	J	CDR3
TRBV15	12	NA	TRBJ2-1	CATSRVDNEQFF
TRBV18	13	once	TRBJ2-3	CASSPNLKDTQYF
TRBV6-2/TRBV6-3	16	NA	TRBJ2-3	CASSRTSDGTGGTQYF
TRBV7-3	15	NA	TRBJ2-3	CASSLLDRPTDTQYF
TRBV12-3/TRBV12-4	14	NA	TRBJ2-5	CASSFSGMGETQYF
TRBV29-1	16	few	TRBJ2-4	CSVKSGREGAKNIQYF
TRBV5-5	15	NA	TRBJ2-1	CASSPGVAMGNEQFF
TRBV12-3/TRBV12-4	17	many	TRBJ2-5	CASSSGQGPTLGETQYF
TRBV13	16	few	TRBJ2-5	CASSLSGRGSTETQYF
TRBV5-1	16	NA	TRBJ2-1	CASSLEIAGAWNEQFF
TRBV3-1	17	NA	TRBJ2-3	CASSQSAAGQITDTQYF
TRBV20-1	13	NA	TRBJ1-2	CSAQSPGGYGYTF
TRBV7-9	15	NA	NA	CASSPGSGRVDEQYF
TRBV2	15	NA	TRBJ2-7	CASSEAGTAPYEQYF
TRBV5-1	19	NA	TRBJ2-1	CASSLGLAGGPKSYNEQFF
TRBV12-3/TRBV12-4	12	NA	TRBJ2-5	CASSLTDRQQYF
TRBV27	18	NA	TRBJ2-5	CASRRGTSGTRMKETQYF
TRBV4-2	16	many	TRBJ2-1	CASSQEATSSYNEQFF
TRBV6-1	15	NA	TRBJ2-3	CASSASDRAADTQYF
TRBV5-1	15	NA	TRBJ2-7	CASSSLTDLRGEQYF
TRBV5-1	14	few	TRBJ2-7	CASSLVAGFYEQYF
TRBV7-2	14	NA	TRBJ2-7	CASSPTPRQGEQYF
TRBV27	15	once	TRBJ2-1	CASRVRGVSYNEQFF
TRBV18	14	NA	TRBJ1-6	CASSPPGRDSPLHF
TRBV5-1	18	NA	TRBJ2-6	CASSPRSGRGAGANVLTF
TRBV12-3/TRBV12-4	12	NA	TRBJ2-4	CASNKQSGEQYF
TRBV3-1	16	once	TRBJ2-1	CASSLLYGSSYNEQFF
TRBV11-2	15	NA	NA	CASSLNERGFYEQYF
TRBV29-1	13	few	TRBJ2-5	CSVEMGLGETQYF
TRBV20-1	10	few	TRBJ2-1	CSAWLGEQFF
TRBV7-2	14	few	TRBJ2-5	CASSLDFSEETQYF
TRBV28	13	NA	TRBJ2-7	CASTKDSPYEQYF
TRBV5-1	16	few	TRBJ2-1	CASSLPTGSPYNEQFF
TRBV12-3/TRBV12-4	16	few	TRBJ2-3	CASLLSAQLNTDTQYF
TRBV30	17	NA	TRBJ1-2	CAWRHIMKDRANYDYTF
TRBV6-1	13	once	TRBJ1-2	CASSAGTLLGYTF
TRBV5-1	18	once	TRBJ2-1	CASSRRLADTSSYNEQFF
TRBV5-1	18	NA	TRBJ2-1	CASSLPLGLAGGRDEQFF
TRBV7-2	13	few	TRBJ2-1	CASSLPDYPEQFF
TRBV27	15	NA	TRBJ1-5	CASSLLGASNQPQHF
TRBV7-2	17	NA	TRBJ2-3	CASTRAAPSVSTDTQYF
TRBV25-1	15	once	TRBJ2-1	CASTPPVDVYNEQFF
TRBV7-2	15	NA	TRBJ2-7	CASSLRLAGAYEQYF
TRBV12-3/TRBV12-4	14	NA	TRBJ1-1	CASGRNAGGTEAFF
TRBV20-1	15	NA	NA	CSVYPTGTGKNIQYF
TRBV7-2	12	once	TRBJ2-5	CTSSLGQETQYF
TRBV6-2/TRBV6-3	14	NA	TRBJ2-7	CATSGGQGPYEQYF
TRBV20-1	16	NA	NA	CSATGGGSKYQETQFF
TRBV27	13	NA	TRBJ2-1	CASRGTSYNEQFF
TRBV5-1	14	NA	TRBJ2-1	CASSPRAGVNEQFF
TRBV29-1	15	NA	TRBJ2-7	CSVEDRVGKVREQYF
TRBV7-2	12	NA	TRBJ2-3	CASSADWDTQYF